This T cell receptor (beta chain) was sequenced in a study of blood T cell repertoires in COVID-19. Study in general: Samples of COVID-19 (acute and convalescent) were obtained from the United States, Italy and Spain.

The method was immunoSEQ multiplex PCR; TCRdb's version includes in-frame clones alone and lacks a portion of them. The repertoire has just under 350,000 clones, under 95% of them found once; the top ten carry approximately 3.5%. V lost 4 bases and J lost 4, with 20 bases in between. CDR3 size: 16 residues. From germline, CDR1 is LGHDT and CDR2 YNNKEL (reference sequence). The sequence was collected from a woman younger than 30 who had recovered from COVID-19. The chain is built from TRBV3-1 (or the pseudogene TRBV3-2) and TRBJ2-7; D uncertain. Material: peripheral blood. The CDR3 bases are TGTGCCAGCAGCCCTCTCAATCAACTCTCCTCGTACGAGCAGTACGTC. Protein product: CASSPLNQLSSYEQYV.